The 25 T cell receptor beta chains given below trace back to one sample, sequenced in a study of shared clonotypes between healthy human individuals. Measured with immunoSEQ multiplex PCR; TCRdb has only the in-frame clones, and not every one. In the table there are about 1 million clones, under 80% of which are singletons. Source material: memory CD4+ T cells sorted from blood. The sample's subset: CD45RA-negative fraction. The receptors come from a man between 18 and 29 years old in good health.

This clone came up once. J is TRBJ2-3 and V is TRBV30; D uncertain. The germline gives CDR1 GTSNPN, CDR2 SVGIG (reference sequence). Trimming took off 6 bases at V and 3 bases at J, with 10 bases between the two ends. This CDR3 has 12 residues. CDR3: CACTYATDTQYF. CDR3 nucleotides: TGTGCCTGTACGTATGCGACAGATACGCAGTATTTT.

The chain links TRBV20-1 to TRBJ2-7; D remains unclear. Germline V gives CDR1 DFQATT, CDR2 SNEGSKA (reference sequence). Trimming removed 6 bases from V and 2 bases from J, with 8 bases in between. The CDR3 runs to 11 residues. CDR3 nucleotide sequence: TGCAGTGCCGAAAACCCCTACGAGCAGTACTTC. This encodes CSAENPYEQYF.

A remark on this clone: One base away lies a much larger clone, so this may be a sequencing read error. Other DNA sequences of this sample code for an identical CDR3. This sequence joins TRBV6-1 and TRBJ1-6; 7 nucleotides line up with TRBD1. V dropped 4 bases and J dropped 2; count of bases not matched to a gene: 17. The germline gives CDR1 MNHNS, CDR2 SASEGT. The CDR3 contains 20 residues. CDR3: CASSAVDRLKGWPYNSPLHF. Written as DNA, the CDR3 is TGTGCCAGCAGTGCAGTGGACAGGCTAAAAGGTTGGCCCTATAATTCACCCCTCCACTTT.

A single count supports this clone. The genes are TRBV6-1 and TRBJ2-5; 10 nucleotides line up with TRBD1. The CDR3 is made up of 14 amino acids. Germline loops: CDR1 MNHNS, CDR2 SASEGT. V lost 7 bases to trimming and J lost 4 bases; unmatched junction nucleotides: 6. The CDR3 nucleotides are TGTGCCAGCAAAGAGGGACAGGGGATAGAGACCCAGTACTTC. This codes for CASKEGQGIETQYF.

V and J are TRBV19 and TRBJ2-1; TRBD2 matches at 14 bases. Germline assignment: CDR1 LNHDA and CDR2 SQIVND (reference sequence). The CDR3 is made up of 17 amino acids. V was clipped by 6 bases and J by 5 bases; unmatched bases: 9. CDR3 sequence (DNA): TGTGCCAGTAGATTAGTAGGGACTAGCGGGAGAAACAATGAGCAGTTCTTC. Encoded protein: CASRLVGTSGRNNEQFF.

This clone was detected many times. The J gene is TRBJ2-1, the V gene TRBV5-1; the D is unclear. CDR3 size: 16 residues. Germline CDR1 is SGHRS and CDR2 is YFSETQ. V lost 0 bases and J 2 bases, leaving 12 bases between the germline ends. The CDR3 coding sequence is TGCGCCAGCAGCTTGGAACCGTCTGGGGCCTACAATGAGCAGTTCTTC. Its translation is CASSLEPSGAYNEQFF.

Only one count was recorded for this clone. V gene TRBV18 combines with J gene TRBJ1-5; D might be TRBD1 (6 bases). The CDR3 covers 16 residues. Deletions cut 2 bases from V and 3 bases from J, with 14 bases between. Germline CDR1 is KGHSH and CDR2 is LQKENI. The CDR3 is CASSPRGAGNNQPQHF. The CDR3 bases are TGTGCCAGCTCACCAAGGGGGGCCGGGAACAATCAGCCCCAGCATTTT.

This clone was detected only once. The chain carries TRBV4-1 and TRBJ2-3; 16 bases agree with TRBD2. With V trimmed by 0 bases and J by 6 bases, 6 bases remained unmatched. CDR1 and CDR2 (germline): MGHRA, YSYEKL. This CDR3 comprises 18 residues. This CDR3 reads CASSQEPGLAGGTDTQYF. CDR3 DNA sequence: TGCGCCAGCAGCCAAGAACCGGGACTAGCGGGAGGGACCGATACGCAGTATTTT.

The J gene is TRBJ2-7, the V gene TRBV4-1; 8 bases fit TRBD2. The CDR3 covers 14 residues. The germline V gene has CDR1 MGHRA and CDR2 YSYEKL. V lost 0 bases and J lost 3; bases outside the gene matches: 1. The CDR3 nucleotides are TGCGCCAGCAGCCAAGAGCGGGAGGTCTACGAGCAGTACTTC. It yields the protein CASSQEREVYEQYF.

Comments on this clone: Other DNA sequences in the same sample also yield this CDR3. V is TRBV29-1 and J is TRBJ1-2; 12 positions match TRBD1. The J segment lost 5 bases and the V segment lost 6 bases, leaving 4 bases of the junction unmatched. This CDR3 is 13 amino acids long. Germline V gives CDR1 SQVTM, CDR2 ANQGSEA. CDR3 amino acids: CSVGTGGGYGYTF. CDR3 in DNA: TGCAGCGTCGGGACAGGGGGCGGGTATGGCTACACCTTC.

In nucleotides, the CDR3 is TGTGCCAGCTCTAAGTTAATGGGCGAGCAGTACTTC. This sequence encodes CASSKLMGEQYF. This chain connects TRBV18 to TRBJ2-7; D uncertain. This CDR3 contains 12 residues. CDR1 KGHSH and CDR2 LQKENI come from the germline V gene. Trimming removed 6 bases at V and 6 bases at J, with 12 bases between. The entire variable domain, with the rest obtained from reference TRBV18 and TRBJ2-7, is as follows: NAGVMQNPRHLVRRRGQEARLRCSPMKGHSHVYWYRQLPEEGLKFMVYLQKENIIDESGMPKERFSAEFPKEGPSILRIQQVVRGDSAAYFCASSKLMGEQYFGPGTRLTVT.

The chain joins TRBV14 to TRBJ1-2; 8 bases are shared with TRBD1. This CDR3 is built from 13 residues. Losses at the gene ends were 1 base for V and 7 bases for J; bases not matched to a gene: 2. Germline CDR1 SGHDN, CDR2 FVKESK. CDR3: CASSQGGQVGYTF. CDR3 sequence (DNA): TGTGCCAGCAGCCAAGGGGGACAGGTTGGCTACACCTTC.

The chain carries TRBV2 and TRBJ2-3; 7 bases line up with TRBD2. With 2 bases clipped from V and 3 bases from J, the junction kept 2 bases outside the gene matches. The CDR3 covers 14 residues. Germline values: CDR1 SNHLY, CDR2 FYNNEI. The CDR3 nucleotides read TGTGCCAGCAGTGAACAGCGGGGTACAGATACGCAGTATTTT. Its protein product is CASSEQRGTDTQYF.

On this clone itself: One base away lies a much larger clone, so this may be a sequencing read error. The chain joins TRBV21-1 to TRBJ2-3. TRBV21-1 is tagged as a pseudogene. This CDR3 comprises 11 residues. CDR3 sequence (DNA): TGTGCCAGCAGCGTCACAGATACGCAGTATTTT. Encoded protein: CASSVTDTQYF.

The rearrangement links TRBV6-4 to TRBJ2-7; 10 bases agree with TRBD2. This CDR3 has 15 amino acids. V dropped 5 bases and J dropped 6; count of bases not matched to a gene: 10. Germline CDR1 and CDR2: MRHNA and SNTAGT. In DNA form, the CDR3 reads TGTGCCAGCAGTCGGTCCCTAGCGGGGGACATCGAGCAGTACTTC. Protein: CASSRSLAGDIEQYF.

This chain joins TRBV10-3 and TRBJ2-7; 7 positions match TRBD1. In germline, CDR1 is ENHRY, CDR2 SYGVKD. The CDR3 has 14 residues. J lost 3 bases, V lost 7 bases, and 9 bases had no gene match. The CDR3 reads CAITDPGQSYEQYF. In DNA form, the CDR3 reads TGTGCCATCACCGACCCGGGACAGAGCTACGAGCAGTACTTC.

This clone was observed a handful of times. This rearrangement joins TRBV5-1 to TRBJ1-6, with D uncertain. In germline, CDR1 is SGHRS, CDR2 YFSETQ. There are 14 residues in the CDR3. The V end lost 0 bases, the J end lost 8 bases, and 9 bases lay between the germline ends. In DNA, the CDR3 is TGCGCCAGCAGCTTGGAGGCAGGAGATTCACCCCTCCACTTT. Its protein is CASSLEAGDSPLHF.

The chain combines TRBV18 with TRBJ2-5; TRBD1 is a possible D gene (6 bases). This CDR3 has 15 amino acids. Germline loops: CDR1 KGHSH, CDR2 LQKENI. V shed 0 bases and J shed 1 base, with 9 bases lying between them. CDR3 sequence: CASSPPQGSQETQYF. The CDR3 DNA reads as TGTGCCAGCTCACCACCGCAGGGGTCCCAAGAGACCCAGTACTTC.

This chain uses TRBV7-8 with TRBJ1-5; a weak D match, TRBD1 (5 bases). CDR3 length: 15 amino acids. Trimming pared 1 base from V and 2 bases from J, leaving 9 bases between. Germline CDR1 SGHVS, CDR2 FQNEAQ. The CDR3 spells CASSLEGIGNQPQHF. For the CDR3, the DNA is TGTGCCAGCAGCTTAGAGGGGATAGGCAATCAGCCCCAGCATTTT.

The chain combines TRBV5-1 with TRBJ2-1; 8 bases map to TRBD2. V dropped 0 bases and J dropped 3; count of bases not matched to a gene: 8. The CDR3 totals 17 residues. Germline loops: CDR1 SGHRS, CDR2 YFSETQ. The CDR3 here is CASSLGPGGPDYNEQFF. CDR3 nucleotide sequence: TGCGCCAGCAGCTTGGGTCCGGGGGGGCCCGACTACAATGAGCAGTTCTTC.

This rearrangement joins TRBV25-1 to TRBJ2-7; 9 nucleotides agree with TRBD2. Looked up from germline, CDR1 is MGHDK and CDR2 is SYGVNS. The CDR3 has 15 residues. Losses at the gene ends were 5 bases for V and 3 bases for J; bases not matched to a gene: 8. In DNA form, the CDR3 reads TGTGCCAGCAGTCTAGCGGGGAAGACAAGCTACGAGCAGTACTTC. It translates to CASSLAGKTSYEQYF.

The chain combines TRBV7-2 with TRBJ1-1; TRBD1 aligns across 9 bases. The CDR3 loop spans 14 amino acids. The V gene's germline CDR1 is SGHTA and CDR2 FQGNSA. V was clipped by 3 bases and J by 4 bases; unmatched bases: 3. CDR3 coding DNA: TGTGCCAGCAGCTTCCTGACAGGGGGCACTGAAGCTTTCTTT. Translating gives CASSFLTGGTEAFF.

The chain uses TRBV5-4 and TRBJ1-6, with TRBD1 matching over 12 bases. The CDR3 has 16 residues. V shed 3 bases and J 10 bases; nucleotides not matched to a gene: 8. Per the germline V gene, CDR1 is SGHNT and CDR2 is YYREEE (reference sequence). CDR3 DNA sequence: TGTGCCAGCAGCTCGGGGACAGGGGGCGCAGGGTCACCCCTCCACTTT. This codes for CASSSGTGGAGSPLHF.

The V gene is TRBV10-2, the J gene TRBJ1-1, with D maybe TRBD1 (5 bases). CDR3 size: 13 residues. CDR1 is WSHSY and CDR2 is SAAADI in the germline V gene. The V and J ends lost 6 bases and 10 bases respectively, with 18 bases between them. CDR3 coding DNA: TGCGCCAGCAGGGAAGAAGTGGGACTCGCAGCTTTCTTT. It yields the protein CASREEVGLAAFF.

The chain employs TRBV4-1 and TRBJ1-3; a possible D gene is TRBD1 (6 bases). V was clipped by 2 bases and J by 0 bases, with 23 bases between them. The CDR3 spans 20 residues. Germline V gene sequence: CDR1 MGHRA, CDR2 YSYEKL. CDR3 region: CASSQLFLTGRGASGNTIYF. CDR3 coding DNA: TGCGCCAGCAGCCAACTCTTCCTTACAGGTCGGGGGGCCTCTGGAAACACCATATATTTT.